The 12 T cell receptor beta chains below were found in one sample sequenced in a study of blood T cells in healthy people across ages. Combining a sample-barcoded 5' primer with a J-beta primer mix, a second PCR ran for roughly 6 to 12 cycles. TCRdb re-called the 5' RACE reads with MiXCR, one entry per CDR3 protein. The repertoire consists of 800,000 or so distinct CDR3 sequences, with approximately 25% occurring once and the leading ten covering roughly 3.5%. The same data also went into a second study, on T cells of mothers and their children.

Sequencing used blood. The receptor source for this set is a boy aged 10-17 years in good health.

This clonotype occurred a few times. The CDR3 here is CASSYGHRTGGYGYTF. The CDR3 bases are TGTGCCAGCAGTTACGGCCATAGGACAGGGGGCTATGGCTACACCTTC. This chain uses TRBV6-6 with TRBJ1-2, with TRBD1 identical over 10 bases. The junction had 7 bases not matched to a gene; V was cut back by 2 bases and J by 4 bases. Germline lookup yields CDR1 MNHNY and CDR2 SVGAGI (reference sequence). CDR3 size: 16 residues.

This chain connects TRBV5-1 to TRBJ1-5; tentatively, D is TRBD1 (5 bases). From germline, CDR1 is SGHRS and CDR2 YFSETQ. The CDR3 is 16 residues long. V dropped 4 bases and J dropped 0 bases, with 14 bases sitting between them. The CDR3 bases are TGCGCCAGCAGCCCCGGCGGGGGACTTAGCAATCAGCCCCAGCATTTT. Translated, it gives CASSPGGGLSNQPQHF.

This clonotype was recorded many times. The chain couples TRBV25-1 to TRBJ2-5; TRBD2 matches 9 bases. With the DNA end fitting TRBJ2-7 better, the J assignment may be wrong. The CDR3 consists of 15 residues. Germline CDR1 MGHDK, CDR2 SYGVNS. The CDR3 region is CASSEVTSGSYEQYF. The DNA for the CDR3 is TGTGCCAGCAGTGAAGTGACTAGCGGCTCCTACGAGCAGTACTTC.

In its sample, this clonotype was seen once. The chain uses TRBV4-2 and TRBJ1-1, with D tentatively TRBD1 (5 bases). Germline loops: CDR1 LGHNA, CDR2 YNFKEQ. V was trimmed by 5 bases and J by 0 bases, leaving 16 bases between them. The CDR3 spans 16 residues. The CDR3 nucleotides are TGTGCCAGCAGCGTCACCCTGCAGGGCATGAACACTGAAGCTTTCTTT. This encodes CASSVTLQGMNTEAFF.

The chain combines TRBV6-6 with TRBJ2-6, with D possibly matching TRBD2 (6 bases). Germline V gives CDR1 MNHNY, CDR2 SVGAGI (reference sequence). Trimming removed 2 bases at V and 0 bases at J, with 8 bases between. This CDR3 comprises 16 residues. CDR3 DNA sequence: TGTGCCAGCAGTTACGGGGGGTCCTCTGGGGCCAACGTCCTGACTTTC. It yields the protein CASSYGGSSGANVLTF.

CDR3: CASSRGLAGGQTQYF. The DNA of the CDR3 is TGTGCCAGCAGTCGGGGACTAGCGGGAGGCCAGACCCAGTACTTC. This chain connects TRBV6-5 to TRBJ2-5; 15 nucleotides agree with TRBD2. Germline V lookup: CDR1 MNHEY, CDR2 SVGAGI. After removal of 5 bases from V and 6 bases from J, the junction contained 4 bases not matched to a gene. This CDR3 region has 15 residues.

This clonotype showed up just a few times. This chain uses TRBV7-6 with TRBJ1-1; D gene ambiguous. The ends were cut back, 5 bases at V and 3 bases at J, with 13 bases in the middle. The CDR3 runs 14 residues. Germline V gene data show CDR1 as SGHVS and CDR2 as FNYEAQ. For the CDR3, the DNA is TGTGCCAGCAGCCGAGGGTTGTCCGACACTGAAGCTTTCTTT. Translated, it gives CASSRGLSDTEAFF.

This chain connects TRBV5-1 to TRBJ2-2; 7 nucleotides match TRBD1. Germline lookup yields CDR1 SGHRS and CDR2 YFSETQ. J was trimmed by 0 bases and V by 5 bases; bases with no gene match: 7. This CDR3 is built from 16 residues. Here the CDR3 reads CASRGDSLANTGELFF. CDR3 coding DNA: TGCGCCAGCAGGGGGGACAGCCTCGCGAACACCGGGGAGCTGTTTTTT.

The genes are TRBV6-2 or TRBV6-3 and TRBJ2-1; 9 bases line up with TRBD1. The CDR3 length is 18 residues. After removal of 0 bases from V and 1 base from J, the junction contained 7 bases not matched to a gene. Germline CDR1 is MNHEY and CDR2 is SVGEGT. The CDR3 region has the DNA TGTGCCAGCAGTTACTCGCCCCCCGGGACAGGGTCCTACAATGAGCAGTTCTTC. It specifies CASSYSPPGTGSYNEQFF.

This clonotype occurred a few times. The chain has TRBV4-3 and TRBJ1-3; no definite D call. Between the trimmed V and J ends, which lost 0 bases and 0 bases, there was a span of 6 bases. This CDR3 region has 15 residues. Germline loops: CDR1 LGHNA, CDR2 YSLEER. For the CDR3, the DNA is TGCGCCAGCAGCCAAGATGCACACTCTGGAAACACCATATATTTT. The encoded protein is CASSQDAHSGNTIYF.

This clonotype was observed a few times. Here the CDR3 reads CASRSTGGTGELFF. The CDR3 DNA sequence: TGTGCCAGCAGATCAACAGGGGGCACCGGGGAGCTGTTTTTT. The chain links TRBV6-4 to TRBJ2-2, with 8 bases aligning to TRBD1. The CDR3 is 14 residues long. Germline trimming cut 6 bases from V and 4 bases from J; bases unmatched to any gene: 4. CDR1 and CDR2 (germline): MRHNA, SNTAGT.

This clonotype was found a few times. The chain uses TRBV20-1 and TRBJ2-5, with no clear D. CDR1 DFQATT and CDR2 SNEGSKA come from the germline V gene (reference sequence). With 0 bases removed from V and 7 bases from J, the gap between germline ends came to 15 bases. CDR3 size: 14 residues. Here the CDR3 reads CSARDPALGGTQYF. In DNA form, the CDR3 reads TGCAGTGCTAGAGATCCAGCCCTCGGTGGGACCCAGTACTTC.